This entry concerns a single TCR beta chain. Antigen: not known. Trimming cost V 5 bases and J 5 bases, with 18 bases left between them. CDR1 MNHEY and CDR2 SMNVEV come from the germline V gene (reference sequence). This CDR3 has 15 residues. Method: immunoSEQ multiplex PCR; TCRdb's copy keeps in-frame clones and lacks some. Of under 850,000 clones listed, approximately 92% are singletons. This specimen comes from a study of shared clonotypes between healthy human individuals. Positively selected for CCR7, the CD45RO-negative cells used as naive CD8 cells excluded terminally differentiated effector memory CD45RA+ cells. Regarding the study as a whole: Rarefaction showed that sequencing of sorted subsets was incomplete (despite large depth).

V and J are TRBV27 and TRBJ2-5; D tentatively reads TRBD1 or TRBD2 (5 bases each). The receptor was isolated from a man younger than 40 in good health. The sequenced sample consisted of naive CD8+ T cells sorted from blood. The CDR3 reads CASSMTGTPAETQYF. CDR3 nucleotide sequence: TGTGCCAGCAGTATGACCGGGACCCCAGCGGAGACCCAGTACTTC.